This passage covers 30 T cell receptor beta chains from one sample sequenced in a study of pediatric ulcerative colitis. Sequencing was performed with immunoSEQ multiplex PCR; in TCRdb, only in-frame clones are kept and a portion is missing. The sample gives 30,000 to 40,000 clones, about three quarters of which show up once; around 0.96% is in the top ten. During colonoscopy, one to two rectal pinch biopsies were collected. Sequencing was done on a sample of gut tissue. Every receptor here comes from a boy aged 5-17 years with mild ulcerative colitis.

This chain connects TRBV13 to TRBJ1-2; the match to TRBD1 covers 9 bases. Germline assignment: CDR1 PRHDT and CDR2 FYEKMQ (reference sequence). The CDR3 loop spans 15 amino acids. Unmatched junction bases numbered 11, after V lost 4 bases and J lost 8 bases. The CDR3 region has the DNA TGTGCCAGCAGCTCCCCCGGGACAGGGTCGTCCGGCTACACCTTC. Residues: CASSSPGTGSSGYTF.

This chain uses TRBV2 with TRBJ1-2, with D hard to call. Germline V gene data show CDR1 as SNHLY and CDR2 as FYNNEI. The length of the CDR3 is 12 residues. V lost 0 bases and J 8 bases, leaving 7 bases between the germline ends. This CDR3 is CASSEALWGYTF. CDR3 nucleotides: TGTGCCAGCAGTGAAGCGCTTTGGGGCTACACCTTC.

On this clone: The junction and the germline gene differ at one end; a read error may be behind it. The same CDR3 also results from other DNA sequences found in this sample. J is TRBJ2-7 and V is TRBV5-4; 7 positions agree with TRBD1. Germline assignment: CDR1 SGHNT and CDR2 YYREEE (reference sequence). CDR3 length equals 12 residues. This chain's CDR3 is CASSPGTAQLYF. The CDR3 DNA follows: TGTGCTAGCAGCCCCGGGACAGCGCAATTGTACTTC.

This clone ranks as medium-sized. The chain combines TRBV2 with TRBJ1-1; D remains unclear. Trimming removed 8 bases from V and 7 bases from J, with 11 bases in between. The CDR3 sequence is 11 residues long. The germline V gene encodes CDR1 SNHLY and CDR2 FYNNEI. The CDR3 is CASRGRGEAFF. DNA for the CDR3: TGTGCCAGCCGTGGCAGAGGTGAAGCTTTCTTT.

V is TRBV7-6 and J is TRBJ2-5, with 12 nucleotides matching TRBD2. V shed 8 bases and J 3 bases; nucleotides not matched to a gene: 4. Looked up from germline, CDR1 is SGHVS and CDR2 is FNYEAQ. This CDR3 has 14 residues. The CDR3 loop is CASRRTSGEETQYF. In DNA, the CDR3 is TGTGCCAGCCGACGGACTAGCGGGGAAGAGACCCAGTACTTC.

The chain recombines TRBV6-1 with TRBJ1-2; 9 positions match TRBD1. Germline V CDR1 and CDR2: MNHNS, SASEGT. Unmatched junction bases numbered 5, after V lost 5 bases and J lost 4 bases. The CDR3 has 14 residues. CDR3 coding DNA: TGTGCCAGCAGTCGCAGACAGGGGGGCTATGGCTACACCTTC. Its translation is CASSRRQGGYGYTF.

The genes are TRBV18 and TRBJ1-1; D remains ambiguous. V was trimmed by 2 bases and J by 3 bases, leaving 7 bases between them. Germline CDR1 reads KGHSH; CDR2 reads LQKENI. The CDR3 consists of 13 residues. The CDR3 region has the DNA TGTGCCAGCTCACCAATCGGATACACTGAAGCTTTCTTT. Translation gives CASSPIGYTEAFF.

The sample holds a few counts of this clone. The rearrangement joins TRBV4-2 to TRBJ2-7; D gene unclear. In germline, CDR1 is LGHNA, CDR2 YNFKEQ. Trimming cost V 0 bases and J 5 bases, with 11 bases left between them. The CDR3 loop spans 14 amino acids. The CDR3 nucleotides read TGTGCCAGCAGCCAAGATGGCGGCTGGGACGAGCAGTACTTC. It specifies CASSQDGGWDEQYF.

The chain employs TRBV6-1 and TRBJ1-3; D is unclear. Trimming took off 0 bases at V and 2 bases at J, with 11 bases between the two ends. The CDR3 has 16 residues. Germline V CDR1 and CDR2: MNHNS, SASEGT. CDR3 loop: CASSEALRSTGNTIYF. As DNA, the CDR3 is TGTGCCAGCAGTGAAGCGCTAAGGAGCACTGGAAACACCATATATTTT.

The V call is TRBV18, the J call TRBJ1-2, with D uncertain. Trimming took 2 bases from V and 0 from J, leaving 7 bases between them. CDR3 length: 14 residues. The germline gives CDR1 KGHSH, CDR2 LQKENI. CDR3 nucleotide sequence: TGTGCCAGCTCACCAGGGCCAGCTAACTATGGCTACACCTTC. Protein sequence: CASSPGPANYGYTF. The complete variable domain, with remaining parts taken from reference TRBV18 and TRBJ1-2, reads NAGVMQNPRHLVRRRGQEARLRCSPMKGHSHVYWYRQLPEEGLKFMVYLQKENIIDESGMPKERFSAEFPKEGPSILRIQQVVRGDSAAYFCASSPGPANYGYTFGSGTRLTVV.

In its sample, this clone was seen a few times. The gene calls are TRBV19 and TRBJ2-6, with TRBD1 matching 8 bases. Germline V gene sequence: CDR1 LNHDA, CDR2 SQIVND (reference sequence). The V and J ends lost 9 bases and 1 base, in that order; junction bases with no gene match: 14. This CDR3 has 18 residues. In DNA, the CDR3 is TGTGCCAGCACCGTTAAGGGGACAGGATTTTCTGGGGCCAACGTCCTGACTTTC. This translates into CASTVKGTGFSGANVLTF.

The chain uses TRBV19 and TRBJ1-3, with 8 bases lining up with TRBD1. The CDR3 sequence is 16 residues long. Germline values: CDR1 LNHDA, CDR2 SQIVND (reference sequence). V shed 3 bases, J shed 0 bases, and the junction held 4 bases outside the gene matches. CDR3 sequence: CASSIRTGSSGNTIYF. As DNA, the CDR3 is TGTGCCAGTAGTATTAGGACAGGGAGCTCTGGAAACACCATATATTTT.

This CDR3 is CASRGMNTEAFF. CDR3 in DNA: TGTGCCAGCAGGGGCATGAACACTGAAGCTTTCTTT. The rearrangement links TRBV2 to TRBJ1-1; D unresolved. The V end lost 6 bases, the J end lost 0 bases, and 5 bases lay between the germline ends. Germline V lookup: CDR1 SNHLY, CDR2 FYNNEI. The CDR3 is made up of 12 amino acids.

The chain recombines TRBV5-3 with TRBJ2-3, with 12 bases matching TRBD2. TRBV5-3 falls under the ORF class, with uncertain function. The J segment lost 1 base and the V segment lost 4 bases, leaving 16 bases of the junction unmatched. The CDR3 is 20 residues long. CDR3 loop: CARSVDLAGGPPSCTDTQYF. CDR3 DNA sequence: TGTGCCAGAAGCGTCGACCTAGCGGGGGGGCCACCCTCCTGCACAGATACGCAGTATTTT.

This clone was counted a single time. This sequence joins TRBV4-1 and TRBJ2-1; 8 bases align to TRBD2. Germline CDR1 is MGHRA and CDR2 is YSYEKL. CDR3 size: 14 residues. With 2 bases clipped from V and 7 bases from J, the junction kept 4 bases outside the gene matches. CDR3 sequence reads: CASSQPSSGNEQFF. Here the CDR3 DNA reads TGCGCCAGCAGCCAACCCTCTAGCGGGAATGAGCAGTTCTTC.

There are a few counts of this clone. The rearrangement joins TRBV30 to TRBJ1-1; unclear D gene. Deletions cut 8 bases from V and 6 bases from J, with 19 bases between. Germline V CDR1 and CDR2: GTSNPN, SVGIG (reference sequence). The CDR3 sequence is 13 residues long. CDR3 bases: TGTGCCCTTGCGAGAGGGAGGAGGTCTGAAGCTTTCTTT. This codes for CALARGRRSEAFF.

The chain employs TRBV7-9 and TRBJ2-1; no firm D call. CDR3 length equals 13 residues. CDR1 is SEHNR and CDR2 is FQNEAQ in the germline V gene (reference sequence). V was cut by 3 bases and J by 5 bases, with 8 bases left in between. DNA of the CDR3: TGTGCCAGCAGCTTTGGGGTAAACAATGAGCAGTTCTTC. Its translation: CASSFGVNNEQFF.

The chain carries TRBV27 and TRBJ1-4, with unresolved D. This CDR3 is built from 15 residues. Germline CDR1 MNHEY, CDR2 SMNVEV (reference sequence). Trimming removed 4 bases from V and 0 bases from J, with 9 bases in between. The CDR3 protein is CASSSHLATNEKLFF. In DNA form, the CDR3 reads TGTGCCAGCAGTTCCCATCTGGCAACTAATGAAAAACTGTTTTTT. The full variable domain, its missing parts supplied by reference TRBV27 and TRBJ1-4, is EAQVTQNPRYLITVTGKKLTVTCSQNMNHEYMSWYRQDPGLGLRQIYYSMNVEVTDKGDVPEGYKVSRKEKRNFPLILESPSPNQTSLYFCASSSHLATNEKLFFGSGTQLSVL.

V gene TRBV5-1 combines with J gene TRBJ2-5; D assignment may be TRBD1 or TRBD2 (6 bases each). The germline V and J ends were trimmed by 6 bases and 0 bases, with 12 bases remaining between them. The germline V gene has CDR1 SGHRS and CDR2 YFSETQ. CDR3 length: 14 residues. CDR3 region: CASNGGGYQETQYF. CDR3 DNA sequence: TGCGCCAGCAATGGAGGGGGTTACCAAGAGACCCAGTACTTC. Looking up the rest from reference TRBV5-1 and TRBJ2-5 gives the full variable domain: KAGVTQTPRYLIKTRGQQVTLSCSPISGHRSVSWYQQTPGQGLQFLFEYFSETQRNKGNFPGRFSGRQFSNSRSEMNVSTLELGDSALYLCASNGGGYQETQYFGPGTRLLVL.

The gene calls are TRBV5-1 and TRBJ2-1; no clear D gene. The CDR3 consists of 12 residues. Between the trimmed V and J ends, which lost 1 base and 4 bases, there was a span of 3 bases. CDR1 and CDR2 (germline): SGHRS, YFSETQ. The chain's CDR3 is CASSLWYNEQFF. Here the CDR3 DNA reads TGCGCCAGCAGCTTGTGGTACAATGAGCAGTTCTTC.

This clone was counted a few times. CDR3 sequence: CASQPNKGSAAEAFF. CDR3 nucleotides: TGTGCCAGCCAACCCAACAAGGGGTCAGCCGCTGAAGCTTTCTTT. This rearrangement joins TRBV6-6 to TRBJ1-1; the D gene is possibly TRBD1 (5 bases). Trimming took off 8 bases at V and 6 bases at J, with 22 bases between the two ends. Germline assignment: CDR1 MNHNY and CDR2 SVGAGI (reference sequence). The CDR3 has 15 residues.

This sequence joins TRBV5-1 and TRBJ2-3; D is unresolved. Per germline, CDR1 SGHRS and CDR2 YFSETQ. Trimming removed 1 base at V and 4 bases at J, with 4 bases between. The CDR3 has 12 residues. The CDR3 spells CASSLTADTQYF. The CDR3 nucleotides read TGCGCCAGCAGCTTGACGGCAGATACGCAGTATTTT.

The chain is built from TRBV25-1 and TRBJ1-6; D is uncertain. The CDR3 consists of 17 residues. The germline gives CDR1 MGHDK, CDR2 SYGVNS. With 2 bases removed from V and 3 bases from J, the gap between germline ends came to 14 bases. The chain's CDR3 is CASSEVATFGYNSPLHF. The CDR3 coding sequence is TGTGCCAGCAGTGAAGTGGCAACATTTGGCTATAATTCACCCCTCCACTTT.

This sequence joins TRBV4-2 and TRBJ2-5; D is undetermined. Germline assignment: CDR1 LGHNA and CDR2 YNFKEQ. CDR3 length: 14 amino acids. Trimming cost V 1 base and J 5 bases, with 11 bases left between them. This chain's CDR3 is CASSQVYGGETQYF. In DNA form, the CDR3 reads TGTGCCAGCAGCCAAGTGTACGGTGGGGAGACCCAGTACTTC.

This clone was observed a few times. V usage is TRBV5-8 and J usage is TRBJ1-6; D ambiguous. Trimming cost V 5 bases and J 8 bases, with 11 bases left between them. This CDR3 comprises 13 residues. Germline CDR1 and CDR2: SGHTS and YDEGEE. The chain's CDR3 is CASRKDGDSPLHF. The DNA of the CDR3 is TGTGCCAGCAGAAAGGACGGAGATTCACCCCTCCACTTT. The full variable domain, its missing parts supplied by reference TRBV5-8 and TRBJ1-6, is EAGVTQSPTHLIKTRGQQATLRCSPISGHTSVYWYQQALGLGLQFLLWYDEGEERNRGNFPPRFSGRQFPNYSSELNVNALELEDSALYLCASRKDGDSPLHFGNGTRLTVT.

The rearrangement joins TRBV2 to TRBJ2-7, with 9 positions matching TRBD1. Germline-derived CDR1 and CDR2 are SNHLY and FYNNEI. J gave up 5 bases and V 8 bases, and 10 bases lay outside the gene matches. CDR3 length equals 14 residues. The CDR3 DNA is TGTGCCAGCGGCGGGACAGGGCCCTGGGACGAGCAGTACTTC. Translation gives CASGGTGPWDEQYF.

The rearrangement joins TRBV9 to TRBJ1-5, with TRBD1 identical over 11 bases. CDR3 length: 14 amino acids. CDR1 is SGDLS and CDR2 is YYNGEE in the germline V gene. The V and J ends lost 0 bases and 7 bases, in that order; junction bases with no gene match: 0. The CDR3 DNA reads TGTGCCAGCAGCGTAGGGACAGGGGGCCAGCCCCAGCATTTT. Amino acid sequence: CASSVGTGGQPQHF.

The V gene is TRBV13, the J gene TRBJ2-3; D might be TRBD1 (6 bases). The germline V gene encodes CDR1 PRHDT and CDR2 FYEKMQ (reference sequence). There are 17 residues in the CDR3. Trimming took 0 bases from V and 2 from J, leaving 15 bases between them. The CDR3 nucleotides read TGTGCCAGCAGCTTAGGATGGTCAGGGGCCGACACAGATACGCAGTATTTT. Its protein product is CASSLGWSGADTDTQYF.

The V call is TRBV4-1, the J call TRBJ2-3; D is unclear. The CDR3 runs 16 residues. From germline, CDR1 is MGHRA and CDR2 YSYEKL. V dropped 5 bases and J dropped 0 bases, with 15 bases sitting between them. The CDR3, as DNA: TGCGCCAGCAGCTTAAGGGCGGAGTCTAGCACAGATACGCAGTATTTT. Its protein product is CASSLRAESSTDTQYF.

The chain recombines TRBV5-1 with TRBJ1-5, with TRBD1 identical over 7 bases. CDR1 and CDR2 (germline): SGHRS, YFSETQ. This CDR3 is 15 amino acids long. The V and J ends lost 5 bases and 4 bases, in that order; junction bases with no gene match: 9. The CDR3 DNA sequence: TGCGCCAGCAGGGCTGGGACAGCGGTTAATCAGCCCCAGCATTTT. Encoded protein: CASRAGTAVNQPQHF.